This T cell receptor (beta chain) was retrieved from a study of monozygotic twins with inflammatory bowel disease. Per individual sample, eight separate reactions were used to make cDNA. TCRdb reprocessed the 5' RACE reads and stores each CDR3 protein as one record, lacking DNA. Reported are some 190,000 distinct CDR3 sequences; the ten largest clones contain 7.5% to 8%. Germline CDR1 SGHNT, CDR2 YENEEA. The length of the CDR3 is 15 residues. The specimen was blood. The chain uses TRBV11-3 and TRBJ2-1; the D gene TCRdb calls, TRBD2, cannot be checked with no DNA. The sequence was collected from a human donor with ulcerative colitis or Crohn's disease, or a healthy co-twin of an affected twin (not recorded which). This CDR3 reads CASSLGGGSHNEQFF.